This is a list of T cell receptor beta chains from one sample in a study of immune evolution from preneoplasia to lung adenocarcinoma. Generated by immunoSEQ multiplex PCR, the TCRdb table keeps only in-frame clones and is missing some. The sample contains fewer than 7,000 clones, roughly 76% of which appear only once. The specimen was FFPE minimally invasive lung adenocarcinoma tissue. The receptors derive from a person between 70 and 80 years old with lung adenocarcinoma. Each CDR3 is given with its conserved first and last residue. The order of the fields is clone size, D gene, J gene, V gene, CDR3 DNA, CDR3 protein. A D gene is named only where the DNA matches it firmly. Rows give clone size only sometimes, using once, few, many, or a class for an expanded clone.

few	NA	TRBJ1-2	TRBV27	TGTGCCAGCAGTTTAGAGGGGAACTATGGCTACACCTTC	CASSLEGNYGYTF
NA	TRBD2	TRBJ2-7	TRBV2	TGTGCCAGCAGCGTTGACAGCGGGGGTTACGAGCAGTACTTC	CASSVDSGGYEQYF
NA	NA	TRBJ2-1	TRBV5-4	TGTGCCAGCAGCTTGAGGGGCGGCAATGAGCAGTTCTTC	CASSLRGGNEQFF
once	TRBD1	TRBJ1-4	TRBV27	TGTGCCAGCAGTCCCCACAGGGGGGTGGCACAAAATGAAAAACTGTTTTTT	CASSPHRGVAQNEKLFF
NA	TRBD1	TRBJ2-5	TRBV7-9	TGTGCCAGCAGCTTACAGGACAGGGGGGCTTTAGAGACCCAGTACTTC	CASSLQDRGALETQYF
few	TRBD2	TRBJ2-1	TRBV6-4	TGTGCCAGCGGAGGCGGGAGGGCCGAGGAGTTCTTC	CASGGGRAEEFF
NA	NA	TRBJ2-7	TRBV7-3	TGTGCCAGCAGCTTAACGTTAGGGGGGGAGCAGTACTTC	CASSLTLGGEQYF
NA	NA	TRBJ2-7	TRBV4-3	TGCGCCAGCAGCCAAGCCCTCCAGCGCGAGCAGTACTTC	CASSQALQREQYF
few	TRBD1	TRBJ2-7	TRBV27	TGTGCCAGCAGTTTATGGGCCACAGGGGGTCGAGAGCAGTACTTC	CASSLWATGGREQYF
NA	NA	TRBJ2-6	TRBV19	TGTGCCAGTACCCCAGACGGGGGCTATGGGGCCAACGTCCTGACTTTC	CASTPDGGYGANVLTF
NA	NA	TRBJ2-5	TRBV25-1	TGTGCCAGCAGTGAACTCCCCGGTGAGAGGGGCTGGGAGACCCAGTACTTC	CASSELPGERGWETQYF
NA	NA	TRBJ2-7	TRBV7-2	TGTGCCAGCAGCCTCCCCCCGGGGGAGCAGTACTTC	CASSLPPGEQYF
NA	TRBD2	TRBJ2-7	TRBV10-3	TGTGCCATCAGACCGGGACTAGCGGGAGGTGGCGAGCAGTACTTC	CAIRPGLAGGGEQYF
NA	TRBD2	TRBJ2-1	TRBV5-1	TGCGCCAGCAGCGGAAGGGGACTAGAGTACAATGAGCAGTTCTTC	CASSGRGLEYNEQFF
NA	NA	TRBJ2-1	TRBV6-6	TGTGCCAGCAACCCACACCACGGGTACTACAATGAGCAGTTCTTC	CASNPHHGYYNEQFF
NA	TRBD1	TRBJ1-1	TRBV5-4	TGTGCCAGCAGCTTGTTCCGGGACAGGGACCCTGAAGCTTTCTTT	CASSLFRDRDPEAFF
NA	TRBD1	TRBJ1-2	TRBV6-6	TGTGCCAGCAGTCTGTCCGGGACAGGGGGAGCCGGCTACACCTTC	CASSLSGTGGAGYTF
few	NA	TRBJ2-5	TRBV5-1	TGCGCCAGCAGCTTGGTGCTGAATCAAGAGACCCAGTACTTC	CASSLVLNQETQYF
medium-sized	NA	TRBJ2-1	TRBV27	TGTGCCAGCAGTCCCGGGACCACGGACAATGAGCAGTTCTTC	CASSPGTTDNEQFF
NA	NA	TRBJ2-4	TRBV4-3	TGCGCCAGCAGCCAAGATCTGACCGACATTCAGTACTTC	CASSQDLTDIQYF
NA	NA	TRBJ2-2	TRBV5-1	TGCGCCAGCAGCTTGGCCTGGGACACCGGGGAGCTGTTTTTT	CASSLAWDTGELFF
few	NA	TRBJ1-3	TRBV18	TGTGCCAGCTCACCACAGGGACTAGTAAACACCATATATTTT	CASSPQGLVNTIYF
NA	NA	TRBJ2-5	TRBV6-5	TGTGCCAGCAGTTACGAAGCGAGATCGGGGGCCCAGTACTTC	CASSYEARSGAQYF
NA	TRBD1	TRBJ2-3	TRBV5-6	TGTGCCAGCACTCCCCCTCGGGCCAGGGGGACAGATACGCAGTATTTT	CASTPPRARGTDTQYF
NA	NA	TRBJ1-1	TRBV10-1	TGCGCCAGCAGTGAGTCGACGGGGGACATGAACACTGAAGCTTTCTTT	CASSESTGDMNTEAFF
NA	TRBD1	TRBJ2-3	TRBV9	TGTGCCAGCAGCGTAGATCCTCCGGGACAGGGCCCAGATACGCAGTATTTT	CASSVDPPGQGPDTQYF
NA	NA	TRBJ2-5	TRBV2	TGTGCCAGCGGGCGGGGGCCGGTAGAGACCCAGTACTTC	CASGRGPVETQYF
NA	TRBD1	TRBJ1-4	TRBV9	TGTGCCAGCAGCGTAGAGGGACAGCCAACTAATGAAAAACTGTTTTTT	CASSVEGQPTNEKLFF
NA	TRBD2	TRBJ2-1	TRBV2	TGTGCCAGCAGAATAGCGGGAGGGTATCATGAGCAGTTCTTC	CASRIAGGYHEQFF
NA	TRBD1	TRBJ1-4	TRBV19	TGTGCCAGTAACGACAGGGGAGGTGAGGAAAAACTGTTTTTT	CASNDRGGEEKLFF
NA	NA	TRBJ2-5	TRBV27	TGTGCCAGCAGTTTCGGCCCCCAGGGGACCCAGTACTTC	CASSFGPQGTQYF
NA	NA	TRBJ1-5	TRBV5-1	TGCGCCAGCAGCTTGGAGGGCAGGGATGAGCAGCCCCAGCATTTT	CASSLEGRDEQPQHF
NA	NA	TRBJ2-4	TRBV19	TGTGCCAGTAGTATTGAGAGGGCAGGGGAGTGGAACATTCAGTACTTC	CASSIERAGEWNIQYF
NA	TRBD1	TRBJ2-2	TRBV5-6	TGTGCCAGCAGCGCCCCCAGGGGGCAAAACACCGGGGAGCTGTTTTTT	CASSAPRGQNTGELFF
NA	NA	TRBJ2-5	TRBV9	TGTGCCAGCAGCGTAGTCGGGACCCCCGGTGAGACCCAGTACTTC	CASSVVGTPGETQYF
once	NA	TRBJ1-5	TRBV11-2	TGTGCCAGCAGCTTAACCCATCAGCCCCAGCATTTT	CASSLTHQPQHF
once	NA	TRBJ2-1	TRBV19	TGTGCCAGTAGTATATTCCCCATTTACAATGAGCAGTTCTTC	CASSIFPIYNEQFF
NA	NA	TRBJ1-1	TRBV11-2	TGTGCCAGCAGCTTAGTAGGGGTGCGGGTTGAGATAACTGAAGCTTTCTTT	CASSLVGVRVEITEAFF
NA	NA	TRBJ1-1	TRBV5-1	TGCGCCAGCAGCCGACCCGACACTGGAGATCAAGCTTTCTTT	CASSRPDTGDQAFF
NA	TRBD2	TRBJ2-2	TRBV29-1	TGCAGCGTTGAAGGAGGGATAGCGGGAGGCCGGACCGGGGAGCTGTTTTTT	CSVEGGIAGGRTGELFF
NA	NA	TRBJ2-1	TRBV10-1	TGCGCCAGCAGTTTGTTGCTAGGCAATGAGCAGTTCTTC	CASSLLLGNEQFF
NA	NA	TRBJ2-7	TRBV5-1	TGCGCCAGCAGCTTGGGGCAGGGGTTAACCTACGAGCAGTACTTC	CASSLGQGLTYEQYF
NA	NA	TRBJ2-3	TRBV7-3	TGTGCCAGCAGCCCCGACTGGGGTAGCACAGATACGCAGTATTTT	CASSPDWGSTDTQYF
few	NA	TRBJ2-6	TRBV30	TGTGCCTGGAGGGGGGACGGTCCTGCTGGGGCCAACGTCCTGACTTTC	CAWRGDGPAGANVLTF
NA	TRBD1	TRBJ2-7	TRBV6-6	TGTGCCAGCAGTTTGTCGACAGGGGTTTCCTACGAGCAGTACTTC	CASSLSTGVSYEQYF
hyperexpanded	TRBD1	TRBJ2-7	TRBV19	TGTGCCAGTAGCCTCGACTGGACAGGATATTTGAAGGAGCAGTACTTC	CASSLDWTGYLKEQYF
NA	TRBD2	TRBJ2-5	TRBV5-1	TGCGCCAGCAGCACGGGAGTCCGTCCGACTAGCGGGGAGGGGGAGACCCAGTACTTC	CASSTGVRPTSGEGETQYF
NA	TRBD1	TRBJ2-7	TRBV11-2	TGTGCCAGCAGCTTAGTACAGGGGTCATACTACGAGCAGTACTTC	CASSLVQGSYYEQYF
once	NA	TRBJ2-1	TRBV5-1	TGCGCCAGCAGCTCCTCCGTCTCCAATGAGCAGTTCTTC	CASSSSVSNEQFF